This T cell receptor (beta chain) was recorded in a study of T cell repertoires in cytomegalovirus infection. Study at large: The public TCR beta signatures pointed to both CMV infection and matching HLA type.

TCRdb processed the reads anew with MiXCR; each CDR3 protein has one entry. The table includes roughly 280,000 distinct CDR3 sequences, 20% to 25% detected once. This clonotype turned up a few times. Its cognate antigen is unknown. The receptor comes from a human donor in good health (CMV status not recorded). Some clones in this sample may be carry-over from other donors' samples. The sample here was cultured PBMCs, taken from culture after CMV antigen stimulation.

For the CDR3, the DNA is TGTGCCAGCTCACCACTCGCGGGACAGGATTACAATGAGCAGTTCTTC. It encodes CASSPLAGQDYNEQFF. J is TRBJ2-1 and V is TRBV18; 8 bases match TRBD1. Germline V gene data show CDR1 as KGHSH and CDR2 as LQKENI. V trimming: 1 base; J trimming: 4 bases; junction bases outside the gene matches: 6. The CDR3 has 16 amino acids.